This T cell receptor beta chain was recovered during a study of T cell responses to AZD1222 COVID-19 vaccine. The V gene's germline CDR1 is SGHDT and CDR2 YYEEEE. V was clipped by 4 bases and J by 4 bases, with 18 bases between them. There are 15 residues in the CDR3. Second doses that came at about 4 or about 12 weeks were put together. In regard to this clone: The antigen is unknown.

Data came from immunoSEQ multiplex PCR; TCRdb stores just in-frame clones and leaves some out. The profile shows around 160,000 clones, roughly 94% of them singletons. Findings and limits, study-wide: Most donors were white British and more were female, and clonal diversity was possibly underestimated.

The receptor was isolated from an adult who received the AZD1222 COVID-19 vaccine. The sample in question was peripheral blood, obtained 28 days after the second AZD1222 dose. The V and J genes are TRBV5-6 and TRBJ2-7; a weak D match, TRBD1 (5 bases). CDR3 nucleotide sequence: TGTGCCAGCAGCGATAGACAGTCCCGAGGTTACGAGCAGTACTTC. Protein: CASSDRQSRGYEQYF.